Listed below are T cell receptor beta chains from one sample, sequenced in a study of T-cell reconstitution after alpha-beta-depleted transplantation in children. TCRdb re-called the PCR reads through MiXCR, storing one row per CDR3 protein. This table has roughly 30,000 distinct CDR3 sequences, around 7% appearing once. The sequencing used peripheral blood, collected 60 days after TCRalphabeta/CD19-depleted stem cell transplant. The receptors shown here come from a child less than two years old who had a stem cell transplant for acute myeloid leukemia, so the T cells may come from the graft donor. Both conserved end residues are part of each CDR3. A D gene is named only where the DNA matches it firmly. The size field is filled for only some rows; it gives once, few, many or a size class.

TRBV27	TRBD2	TRBJ2-1	medium-sized	CASSSTGLAGLYNEQFF	TGTGCCAGCAGTTCTACTGGACTAGCGGGGCTCTACAATGAGCAGTTCTTC
TRBV3-1	-	TRBJ2-2	many	CASSQGTADLNTGELFF	TGTGCCAGCAGCCAAGGGACCGCCGATTTAAACACCGGGGAGCTGTTTTTT
TRBV7-9	TRBD1	TRBJ2-7	many	CASSEGQSLSRDEQYF	TGTGCCAGCAGCGAGGGACAGAGTCTTAGCAGGGACGAGCAGTACTTC
TRBV7-9	-	TRBJ1-2	once	CASSLGQLSYGYTF	TGTGCCAGCAGCCTTGGACAGTTGAGCTATGGCTACACCTTC
TRBV20-1	TRBD2	TRBJ2-5	many	CSARTRARETQYF	TGCAGTGCTCGGACTAGGGCTCGAGAGACCCAGTACTTC
TRBV7-9	TRBD1	TRBJ2-3	many	CASRPRDRGTDTQYF	TGTGCCAGCAGGCCCCGGGACAGGGGCACAGATACGCAGTATTTT
TRBV25-1	-	TRBJ1-6	few	CASSGTVNSPLHF	TGTGCCAGCAGTGGTACTGTCAATTCACCCCTCCACTTT
TRBV27	TRBD2	TRBJ2-1	many	CASSFLAGGLYNEQFF	TGTGCCAGCAGTTTCCTAGCGGGAGGGCTCTACAATGAGCAGTTCTTC
TRBV2	-	TRBJ2-5	many	CASPDIQETQYF	TGTGCCAGCCCGGACATCCAAGAGACCCAGTACTTC
TRBV12-3/TRBV12-4	TRBD2	TRBJ2-4	many	CASRYSGEKNIQYF	TGTGCCAGCAGGTATAGCGGGGAGAAAAACATTCAGTACTTC
TRBV7-9	TRBD1	TRBJ2-2	many	CASSFLDRGSGELFF	TGTGCCAGCAGCTTCTTGGACAGGGGTAGCGGGGAGCTGTTTTTT
TRBV10-3	TRBD1	TRBJ2-7	many	CAIKRDSAEQYF	TGTGCCATCAAGAGGGACAGCGCGGAGCAGTACTTC
TRBV2	-	TRBJ2-5	many	CASSEGHDQYF	TGTGCCAGCAGTGAAGGCCACGACCAGTACTTC
TRBV3-1	-	TRBJ2-5	many	CASSIAVWVTGETQYF	TGTGCCAGCAGCATTGCAGTTTGGGTTACCGGGGAGACCCAGTACTTC
TRBV24-1	-	TRBJ2-7	many	CATSDLQWGIYEQYF	TGTGCCACCAGTGATTTGCAATGGGGGATTTACGAGCAGTACTTC
TRBV5-1	TRBD1	TRBJ2-7	many	CASSFTRGQTYEQYF	TGCGCCAGCAGCTTTACAAGGGGACAGACGTACGAGCAGTACTTC
TRBV9	TRBD1	TRBJ2-2	many	CASSDQRGGMGELFF	TGTGCCAGCAGCGACCAGAGAGGGGGCATGGGGGAGCTGTTTTTT
TRBV28	-	TRBJ2-2	many	CASSLIAGTNTGELFF	TGTGCCAGCAGTTTAATCGCGGGGACGAACACCGGGGAGCTGTTTTTT
TRBV10-3	TRBD2	TRBJ2-7	-	CAISELAGDSYEQYF	TGTGCCATCAGTGAGCTAGCGGGGGATTCCTACGAGCAGTACTTC
TRBV3-1	-	TRBJ1-6	many	CASSQDRILSNSPLHF	TGTGCCAGCAGCCAAGACAGAATCCTATCCAATTCACCCCTCCACTTT
TRBV4-2	-	TRBJ1-6	many	CASSQGEGKGSPLHF	TGTGCCAGCAGCCAAGGTGAAGGGAAAGGTTCACCCCTCCACTTT
TRBV6-2/TRBV6-3	-	TRBJ1-5	few	CASSYAGQPQHF	TGTGCCAGCAGTTATGCAGGCCAGCCCCAGCATTTT
TRBV30	-	TRBJ2-2	many	CAWSVIRGGTGELFF	TGTGCCTGGAGTGTAATCAGGGGGGGAACCGGGGAGCTGTTTTTT
TRBV19	-	TRBJ1-1	many	CASSIWNTEAFF	TGTGCCAGTAGTATATGGAACACTGAAGCTTTCTTT
TRBV6-5	-	TRBJ1-2	many	CASRSELRRGTYGYTF	TGTGCCAGCCGATCAGAGCTAAGAAGGGGCACCTATGGCTACACCTTC
TRBV2	-	TRBJ2-7	many	CASSEAPQNSYEQYF	TGTGCCAGCAGTGAAGCCCCACAGAACTCCTACGAGCAGTACTTC
TRBV9	-	TRBJ1-6	many	CASSVDNSYNSPLHF	TGTGCCAGCAGCGTAGATAACTCCTATAATTCACCCCTCCACTTT
TRBV24-1	TRBD1	TRBJ2-5	-	CATSDWDRGGETQYF	TGTGCCACCAGTGATTGGGACAGGGGGGGGGAGACCCAGTACTTC
TRBV30	-	TRBJ2-1	-	CAWVRGRDLPSYNEQFF	TGTGCCTGGGTCCGGGGCCGGGACCTCCCCTCCTACAATGAGCAGTTCTTC
TRBV7-9	TRBD1	TRBJ2-7	many	CASSSQGAYEQYF	TGTGCCAGCAGCTCACAGGGGGCCTACGAGCAGTACTTC
TRBV28	TRBD1	TRBJ2-5	-	CASRIGTGRETQYF	TGTGCCAGCCGGATTGGGACAGGGCGAGAGACCCAGTACTTC
TRBV9	TRBD1	TRBJ2-2	many	CASSIPGQGPNTGELFF	TGTGCCAGCAGCATCCCGGGACAGGGACCGAACACCGGGGAGCTGTTTTTT
TRBV7-2	TRBD2	TRBJ2-1	many	CASSTTSGGRRGNEQFF	TGTGCCAGCAGCACGACTAGCGGGGGCCGAAGGGGGAATGAGCAGTTCTTC
TRBV29-1	-	TRBJ1-2	many	CSVLFGAAVHYGYTF	TGCAGCGTTTTATTCGGAGCGGCAGTTCACTATGGCTACACCTTC
TRBV28	-	TRBJ2-5	many	CASSLSYDYTGVRETQYF	TGTGCCAGCAGTTTGAGCTACGACTATACGGGAGTAAGGGAGACCCAGTACTTC
TRBV7-9	-	TRBJ2-1	many	CASSRNEQFF	TGTGCCAGCAGCCGGAATGAGCAGTTCTTC